A selection of T cell receptor beta chains follows, all from one sample in a study of post-analysis software for immune sequencing data. TCRdb fed the PCR reads into MiXCR, producing one record per CDR3 protein. The repertoire holds around 500,000 distinct CDR3 sequences, with around 34% as singletons. Input material: blood. These receptors were obtained from a girl under 18 with multiple sclerosis. CDR3s include the opening cysteine and the closing phenylalanine or tryptophan. The D gene is left open where the match is weak. Size is omitted from some rows. Given values are once, few, many or a class for expanded clones.

V gene	J gene	clone size	D gene	CDR3 protein	CDR3 DNA
TRBV18	TRBJ2-7	.	.	CASSGETGSEQYF	TGTGCCAGCTCAGGGGAAACAGGGAGTGAGCAGTACTTC
TRBV29-1	TRBJ2-5	many	.	CSVDLRQQETQYF	TGCAGCGTTGATCTTAGACAGCAAGAGACCCAGTACTTC
TRBV29-1	TRBJ2-5	few	.	CSVSGVQETQYF	TGCAGCGTGTCAGGGGTTCAAGAGACCCAGTACTTC
TRBV13	TRBJ1-1	.	TRBD1	CASSTGTAEAFF	TGTGCCAGCAGCACCGGGACAGCTGAAGCTTTCTTT
TRBV11-1	TRBJ2-1	.	TRBD2	CASSLSGLAGAHQSSYNEQFF	TGTGCCAGCAGCTTAAGCGGACTAGCGGGGGCCCACCAGAGCTCCTACAATGAGCAGTTCTTC
TRBV12-3/TRBV12-4	TRBJ2-1	few	TRBD2	CASDTPSGVSNEQFF	TGTGCCAGCGACACTCCTAGCGGGGTGTCCAATGAGCAGTTCTTC
TRBV5-5	TRBJ2-5	many	TRBD2	CASSLRLAGGQETQYF	TGTGCCAGCAGCTTGAGGCTAGCGGGGGGTCAAGAGACCCAGTACTTC
TRBV20-1	TRBJ2-5	.	TRBD2	CSARGASGGKRETQYF	TGCAGTGCTAGAGGGGCTAGCGGGGGAAAACGAGAGACCCAGTACTTC
TRBV5-1	TRBJ2-1	many	.	CASSLVASDEQFF	TGCGCCAGCAGCTTGGTAGCGTCTGATGAGCAGTTCTTC
TRBV20-1	TRBJ2-3	.	TRBD2	CSAPGTSGDTQYF	TGCAGTGCCCCCGGGACTAGCGGGGATACGCAGTATTTT
TRBV6-5	TRBJ2-1	few	.	CASTRGPLNEQFF	TGTGCCAGCACCCGGGGGCCCCTCAATGAGCAGTTCTTC
TRBV12-3/TRBV12-4	TRBJ1-1	.	.	CASSDRREAFF	TGTGCCAGCAGTGACAGGCGCGAAGCTTTCTTT
TRBV18	TRBJ2-1	.	.	CASSPGGASSYNEQFF	TGTGCCAGCTCACCAGGCGGGGCCTCCTCCTACAATGAGCAGTTCTTC
TRBV4-1	TRBJ1-4	.	.	CASSQVPGGAGEKLFF	TGCGCCAGCAGCCAAGTTCCTGGGGGCGCAGGTGAAAAACTGTTTTTT
TRBV28	TRBJ1-1	few	.	CASTPLQGPVAFF	TGTGCCAGCACCCCCCTGCAAGGCCCCGTAGCTTTCTTT
TRBV30	TRBJ2-6	.	.	CALNSGANVLTF	TGTGCCCTAAACTCTGGGGCCAACGTCCTGACTTTC
TRBV10-3	TRBJ2-3	.	TRBD2	CAISGVPASGATDTQYF	TGTGCCATCAGTGGAGTGCCGGCTAGCGGGGCCACAGATACGCAGTATTTT